Below, 31 T cell receptor beta chains from the same sample are listed, as sequenced in a study of control samples from healthy donors and cancer patients. Sequencing used immunoSEQ multiplex PCR; TCRdb keeps in-frame clones, though not all of them. The table shows roughly 100,000 clones, with roughly 92% occurring only once. The specimen sequenced was blood. The receptors originated from a human donor in good health. The donor label of this sample is uncertain.

This chain connects TRBV11-2 to TRBJ1-3, with 11 bases matching TRBD1. The V segment lost 2 bases and the J segment 4 bases; nucleotides outside the gene matches: 4. The CDR3 extends over 16 amino acids. Per germline, CDR1 SGHAT and CDR2 FQNNGV. The CDR3 loop reads CASSLSGQGVGNTIYF. The CDR3 nucleotides read TGTGCCAGCAGCTTATCGGGACAGGGGGTCGGAAACACCATATATTTT. The full variable domain, completed using reference TRBV11-2 and TRBJ1-3, is EAGVAQSPRYKIIEKRQSVAFWCNPISGHATLYWYQQILGQGPKLLIQFQNNGVVDDSQLPKDRFSAERLKGVDSTLKIQPAKLEDSAVYLCASSLSGQGVGNTIYFGEGSWLTVV.

Turning to this clone: This CDR3 is also generated by other DNA sequences in the sample. The chain uses TRBV27 and TRBJ1-2, with a possible D match to TRBD1 (6 bases). Trimming stripped 5 bases from V and 1 base from J, with 14 bases between. The CDR3 runs 15 residues. Germline values: CDR1 MNHEY, CDR2 SMNVEV (reference sequence). CDR3 sequence reads: CASSLNGQSNYGYTF. CDR3 bases: TGTGCCAGCAGTCTCAATGGACAGAGTAACTATGGCTACACCTTC.

V is TRBV24-1 and J is TRBJ2-7, with D possibly matching TRBD1 (5 bases). The CDR3 extends over 13 amino acids. V gave up 4 bases and J gave up 9 bases, with 15 bases separating them. CDR1 and CDR2 (germline): KGHDR, SFDVKD. CDR3 protein: CATSEGVIFGQYF. DNA for the CDR3: TGTGCCACCAGTGAAGGGGTAATTTTCGGGCAGTACTTC.

The V gene is TRBV7-8, the J gene TRBJ2-7; D gene ambiguous. Trimming stripped 3 bases from V and 7 bases from J, with 13 bases between. The CDR3 consists of 13 residues. Per the germline V gene, CDR1 is SGHVS and CDR2 is FQNEAQ. Here the CDR3 DNA reads TGTGCCAGCAGCTTCCTACCCTCGGAGGAGCAGTACGTC. Its protein product is CASSFLPSEEQYV.

This chain uses TRBV14 with TRBJ1-1, with D perhaps matching TRBD1 (6 bases). There are 15 residues in the CDR3. CDR1 SGHDN and CDR2 FVKESK come from the germline V gene. The V end was cut by 0 bases, the J end by 7 bases, with 15 bases between. The CDR3 reads CASSQDRGGLLEAFF. The CDR3 nucleotides are TGTGCCAGCAGCCAAGACAGGGGTGGACTCCTTGAAGCTTTCTTT.

V usage is TRBV6-2 or TRBV6-3 and J usage is TRBJ1-5, with 7 bases fitting TRBD1. The CDR3 extends over 15 amino acids. The germline V gene has CDR1 MNHEY and CDR2 SVGEGT. V lost 6 bases and J lost 2; bases outside the gene matches: 7. This CDR3 reads CASSLRQGGNQPQHF. Written as DNA, the CDR3 is TGTGCCAGCAGCCTCCGACAGGGCGGCAATCAGCCCCAGCATTTT.

The rearrangement links TRBV5-8 to TRBJ1-6, with D possibly TRBD1 on 5 matching bases. The germline gives CDR1 SGHTS, CDR2 YDEGEE. This CDR3 spans 16 amino acids. The V and J ends lost 1 base and 0 bases respectively, with 8 bases between them. The CDR3 bases are TGTGCCAGCAGCTTGAGGGGTAGCTCCTATAATTCACCCCTCCACTTT. Encoded protein: CASSLRGSSYNSPLHF.

The V and J genes are TRBV28 and TRBJ1-6; D unclear. Germline V CDR1 and CDR2: MDHEN, SYDVKM. The CDR3 is made up of 16 amino acids. V lost 3 bases and J lost 10, with 19 bases in between. The CDR3 nucleotides read TGTGCCAGCAGTTTCCAGACGGGCCGGTCGAACTCACCCCTCCACTTT. Its protein is CASSFQTGRSNSPLHF.

The J gene is TRBJ2-1, the V gene TRBV6-5; D may be TRBD2 (6 bases). The germline V gene has CDR1 MNHEY and CDR2 SVGAGI. The CDR3 is 12 amino acids. The V and J ends lost 6 bases and 13 bases respectively, with 16 bases between them. The CDR3 loop is CASRGGGYNQFF. CDR3 DNA: TGTGCCAGCAGGGGGGGTGGTTACAATCAGTTCTTC.

The rearrangement joins TRBV6-5 to TRBJ2-3; either TRBD1 or TRBD2 may supply D (6 bases each). Germline loops: CDR1 MNHEY, CDR2 SVGAGI. V shed 5 bases and J shed 6 bases, with 18 bases lying between them. The CDR3 consists of 15 residues. CDR3 bases: TGTGCCAGCAGTCCCTGGGGGGCCCGGGTGGATACGCAGTATTTT. It specifies CASSPWGARVDTQYF.

The chain combines TRBV5-1 with TRBJ1-2; the match to TRBD1 covers 9 bases. The V gene end was trimmed by 4 bases and the J gene end by 6 bases; junction bases not matched to a gene: 4. There are 13 residues in the CDR3. CDR1 and CDR2 from the germline V gene are SGHRS and YFSETQ. The CDR3 DNA is TGCGCCAGCAGCCCTCGGACAGGGGATGGCTACACCTTC. Translation: CASSPRTGDGYTF.

A single count supports this clone. This chain connects TRBV6-6 to TRBJ1-5; D is perhaps TRBD1 (6 bases). Trimming cost V 0 bases and J 2 bases, with 11 bases left between them. Per the germline V gene, CDR1 is MNHNY and CDR2 is SVGAGI (reference sequence). The CDR3 spans 16 residues. CDR3 bases: TGTGCCAGCAGTTACTCGACAGGTATAGGCAATCAGCCCCAGCATTTT. This translates into CASSYSTGIGNQPQHF.

This clone has only one observation. The chain links TRBV12-5 to TRBJ1-6; D ambiguous. Germline CDR1 is LGHNT and CDR2 is FRNRAP. The CDR3 covers 15 residues. Between the trimmed V and J ends, which lost 3 bases and 3 bases, there was a span of 9 bases. In DNA form, the CDR3 reads TGTGCTAGTGGTTTCGGAAGCAGCTATAATTCACCCCTCCACTTT. This gives the protein CASGFGSSYNSPLHF.

The chain employs TRBV5-1 and TRBJ2-2; 7 bases line up with TRBD2. CDR3 length: 16 residues. Germline loops: CDR1 SGHRS, CDR2 YFSETQ. Trimming cost V 4 bases and J 6 bases; bases outside gene matches: 12. For the CDR3, the DNA is TGCGCCAGCAGCCCGGGAGGCCCCTTTTTCGCCGGGGAGCTGTTTTTT. It yields the protein CASSPGGPFFAGELFF.

The sample holds one count of this clone. The chain employs TRBV27 and TRBJ2-3; D possibly corresponds to TRBD2 (5 bases). Germline V gene lookup returns CDR1 MNHEY and CDR2 SMNVEV (reference sequence). The V end was cut by 2 bases, the J end by 1 base, with 13 bases between. The CDR3 spans 16 residues. CDR3 residues: CASSLGSSLRTDTQYF. Here the CDR3 DNA reads TGTGCCAGCAGTTTAGGATCTAGCTTACGCACAGATACGCAGTATTTT.

The rearrangement joins TRBV27 to TRBJ2-7; 9 positions match TRBD2. The V and J ends lost 7 bases and 4 bases, in that order; junction bases with no gene match: 5. Per germline, CDR1 MNHEY and CDR2 SMNVEV (reference sequence). The CDR3 totals 13 residues. CDR3 amino acids: CASMVSGGYEQYF. The DNA of the CDR3 is TGTGCCAGCATGGTTAGCGGGGGTTACGAGCAGTACTTC.

This chain connects TRBV5-1 to TRBJ2-1, with D perhaps matching TRBD2 (5 bases). CDR1 is SGHRS, CDR2 YFSETQ, per germline. The CDR3 is 13 residues long. Trimming took 3 bases from V and 7 from J, leaving 11 bases between them. DNA of the CDR3: TGCGCCAGCAGCTCACTGTCGGGAAATGAGCAGTTCTTC. As protein: CASSSLSGNEQFF.

The chain is built from TRBV6-5 and TRBJ2-5, with 9 bases identical to TRBD1. The CDR3 has 14 residues. V lost 8 bases to trimming and J lost 4 bases; unmatched junction nucleotides: 8. Germline V gives CDR1 MNHEY, CDR2 SVGAGI. CDR3 loop: CASSGTGRGETQYF. CDR3 coding DNA: TGTGCCAGCTCGGGGACAGGGCGCGGAGAGACCCAGTACTTC.

The rearrangement uses TRBV14 and TRBJ1-1; D unresolved. The CDR3 is made up of 13 amino acids. V was cut by 0 bases and J by 5 bases, with 7 bases left in between. CDR1 SGHDN and CDR2 FVKESK come from the germline V gene. The CDR3 DNA reads TGTGCCAGCAGCCAAGATTTGCAAACTGAAGCTTTCTTT. Protein product: CASSQDLQTEAFF.

This rearrangement joins TRBV5-1 to TRBJ1-2; D is perhaps TRBD1 (5 bases). From germline, CDR1 is SGHRS and CDR2 YFSETQ. CDR3 size: 16 residues. V was shortened by 0 bases and J by 0 bases, with 12 bases between the two germline ends. In nucleotides, the CDR3 is TGCGCCAGCAGCTTGGGTGGGACTTCGCCTAACTATGGCTACACCTTC. Translated: CASSLGGTSPNYGYTF.

The V and J genes are TRBV7-2 and TRBJ2-5; TRBD2 matches 10 bases. CDR1 and CDR2 from the germline V gene are SGHTA and FQGNSA. The CDR3 contains 13 residues. J gave up 2 bases and V 8 bases, and 2 bases lay outside the gene matches. The CDR3 nucleotides are TGTGCCAGCGAGCGGGGGGGACAAGAGACCCAGTACTTC. It translates to CASERGGQETQYF.

The V gene is TRBV6-1, the J gene TRBJ2-1, with D unresolved. Germline V gives CDR1 MNHNS, CDR2 SASEGT. The CDR3 totals 20 residues. V gave up 1 base and J gave up 0 bases, with 22 bases separating them. CDR3 sequence (DNA): TGTGCCAGCAGTGAAGGGGGAACACGCGTTATTTCGAGCTCCTACAATGAGCAGTTCTTC. This sequence encodes CASSEGGTRVISSSYNEQFF.

J is TRBJ1-6 and V is TRBV6-1; D not resolved. The CDR3 consists of 13 residues. V lost 1 base to trimming and J lost 7 bases, with 5 bases between them. CDR1 MNHNS and CDR2 SASEGT come from the germline V gene. CDR3 sequence reads: CASSEVLNSPLHF. CDR3 in DNA: TGTGCCAGCAGTGAAGTTCTCAATTCACCCCTCCACTTT.

The chain couples TRBV19 to TRBJ1-5; no definite D call. V was shortened by 3 bases and J by 5 bases, with 8 bases between the two germline ends. The V gene's germline CDR1 is LNHDA and CDR2 SQIVND (reference sequence). The length of the CDR3 is 13 residues. The CDR3 DNA is TGTGCCAGTAGTATTAGGAGGGATCAGCCCCAGCATTTT. It yields the protein CASSIRRDQPQHF.

The chain links TRBV9 to TRBJ1-2; D not certain. The CDR3 covers 13 residues. Germline lookup yields CDR1 SGDLS and CDR2 YYNGEE. V lost 3 bases and J 7 bases, leaving 13 bases between the germline ends. CDR3 in DNA: TGTGCCAGCAGCGATATGACGGTTCGTGGCTACACCTTC. This codes for CASSDMTVRGYTF.

The J gene is TRBJ2-1, the V gene TRBV19, with 16 bases matching TRBD2. Germline V lookup: CDR1 LNHDA, CDR2 SQIVND (reference sequence). The CDR3 is made up of 17 amino acids. Trimming took 4 bases from V and 3 from J; bases not matched to a gene: 3. CDR3 region: CASSRGLAGGSYNEQFF. The CDR3 coding sequence is TGTGCCAGTAGTAGGGGACTAGCGGGGGGGAGCTACAATGAGCAGTTCTTC.

This chain joins TRBV19 and TRBJ1-6; 7 bases agree with TRBD1. J was trimmed by 7 bases and V by 5 bases; bases with no gene match: 11. This CDR3 comprises 16 residues. Germline CDR1 and CDR2: LNHDA and SQIVND (reference sequence). The CDR3 here is CASSVKTGMGNSPLHF. The CDR3 DNA follows: TGTGCCAGTAGTGTCAAGACAGGGATGGGGAATTCACCCCTCCACTTT. The whole variable domain, remainder taken from reference TRBV19 and TRBJ1-6, is DGGITQSPKYLFRKEGQNVTLSCEQNLNHDAMYWYRQDPGQGLRLIYYSQIVNDFQKGDIAEGYSVSREKKESFPLTVTSAQKNPTAFYLCASSVKTGMGNSPLHFGNGTRLTVT.

V usage is TRBV28 and J usage is TRBJ1-5; D is possibly TRBD1 (5 bases). The CDR3 length is 15 residues. Germline lookup yields CDR1 MDHEN and CDR2 SYDVKM. The V gene lost 2 bases and the J gene lost 2 bases, with 10 bases spanning the gap. CDR3 sequence: CASSLIVGGNQPQHF. The CDR3 bases are TGTGCCAGCAGTTTAATTGTAGGGGGCAATCAGCCCCAGCATTTT. The full variable domain, in which reference TRBV28 and TRBJ1-5 provide the parts outside the CDR3, is DVKVTQSSRYLVKRTGEKVFLECVQDMDHENMFWYRQDPGLGLRLIYFSYDVKMKEKGDIPEGYSVSREKKERFSLILESASTNQTSMYLCASSLIVGGNQPQHFGDGTRLSIL.

The rearrangement uses TRBV5-5 and TRBJ2-2; D is uncertain. In germline, CDR1 is SGHKS, CDR2 YYEKEE (reference sequence). CDR3 size: 15 residues. V was cut by 2 bases and J by 1 base, with 9 bases left in between. In DNA, the CDR3 is TGTGCCAGCAGCTTCGGCAGACTGAACACCGGGGAGCTGTTTTTT. This gives the protein CASSFGRLNTGELFF.

This clone was seen only once. The chain employs TRBV6-5 and TRBJ2-7; D not resolved. From germline, CDR1 is MNHEY and CDR2 SVGAGI. Trimming removed 6 bases from V and 3 bases from J, with 15 bases in between. The CDR3 is 14 amino acids. This CDR3 reads CASRRSETLYEQYF. The CDR3 DNA is TGTGCCAGCAGGAGGTCCGAGACCCTCTACGAGCAGTACTTC.

This rearrangement joins TRBV24-1 to TRBJ1-5; TRBD1 matches at 9 bases. Trimming removed 3 bases from V and 7 bases from J; junction bases left unmatched: 6. CDR3 length: 15 residues. Germline V gives CDR1 KGHDR, CDR2 SFDVKD. CDR3 sequence: CATSDAGTGKQPQHF. DNA of the CDR3: TGTGCCACCAGTGATGCGGGGACAGGGAAACAGCCCCAGCATTTT.